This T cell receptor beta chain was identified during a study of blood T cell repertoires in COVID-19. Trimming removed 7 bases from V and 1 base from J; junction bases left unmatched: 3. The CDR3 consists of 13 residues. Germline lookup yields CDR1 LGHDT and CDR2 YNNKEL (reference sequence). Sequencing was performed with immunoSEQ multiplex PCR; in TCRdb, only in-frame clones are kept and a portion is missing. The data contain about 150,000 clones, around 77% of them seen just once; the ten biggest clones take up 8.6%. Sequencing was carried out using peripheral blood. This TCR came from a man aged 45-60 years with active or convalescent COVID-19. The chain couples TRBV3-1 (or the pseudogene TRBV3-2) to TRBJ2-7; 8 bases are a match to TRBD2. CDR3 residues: CASTGGPSYEQYF. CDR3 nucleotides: TGTGCCAGCACGGGAGGGCCGTCCTACGAGCAGTACTTC.